Each of the 24 T cell receptor beta chains below was sequenced from the same sample in a study of monozygotic twins with inflammatory bowel disease (dated by TCRdb to about 2019). Libraries were prepared through 5' RACE. The sample was run on an Illumina HiSeq 2500. TCRdb reanalyzed the reads, keeping one entry per CDR3 protein sequence and omitting DNA. The table for this sample shows about 160,000 distinct CDR3 sequences. 2.8% of the sample rests with the top ten. Input material: blood. The receptors stem from a human donor with ulcerative colitis or Crohn's disease, or a healthy co-twin of an affected twin (not recorded which).

This chain connects TRBV7-8 to TRBJ2-1; there is no DNA to check the TCRdb D call of TRBD2. The CDR3 has 14 residues. CDR1 is SGHVS, CDR2 FQNEAQ, per germline. The CDR3: CASSLGWRGNEQFF.

V and J are TRBV5-1 and TRBJ2-5; TCRdb lists TRBD1, though no DNA is available to test this call. Germline-derived CDR1 and CDR2 are SGHRS and YFSETQ. This CDR3 is built from 13 residues. This chain's CDR3 is CASSQGGWETQYF. Variable domain in full (rest from reference TRBV5-1 and TRBJ2-5): KAGVTQTPRYLIKTRGQQVTLSCSPISGHRSVSWYQQTPGQGLQFLFEYFSETQRNKGNFPGRFSGRQFSNSRSEMNVSTLELGDSALYLCASSQGGWETQYFGPGTRLLVL.

The chain joins TRBV28 to TRBJ2-5; no DNA is available, so the TRBD1 call from TCRdb remains unchecked. The germline V gene encodes CDR1 MDHEN and CDR2 SYDVKM. The CDR3 totals 11 residues. The CDR3 loop is CASSARETQYF.

This chain connects TRBV12-3 or TRBV12-4 to TRBJ2-5; as DNA is missing, the TRBD2 call by TCRdb cannot be tested. This CDR3 spans 16 amino acids. CDR3 sequence reads: CASSLLAGGEKETQYF.

The chain joins TRBV7-2 to TRBJ1-1; TCRdb's D call, TRBD1, is unchecked because there is no DNA. Per the germline V gene, CDR1 is SGHTA and CDR2 is FQGNSA. The CDR3 loop spans 14 amino acids. The CDR3: CASSVGWGDTEAFF.

This rearrangement joins TRBV12-3 or TRBV12-4 to TRBJ1-1; the TCRdb D gene call, TRBD1, has no DNA to confirm it. This CDR3 has 15 residues. The CDR3 loop is CASSPRTGSGTEAFF.

Here the CDR3 reads CASSLLGADTQYF. This chain joins TRBV27 and TRBJ2-3. Germline V gene data show CDR1 as MNHEY and CDR2 as SMNVEV (reference sequence). There are 13 residues in the CDR3.

The rearrangement joins TRBV24-1 to TRBJ1-5; the TCRdb D gene call, TRBD1, has no DNA to confirm it. Germline V gives CDR1 KGHDR, CDR2 SFDVKD. This CDR3 has 17 residues. This CDR3 reads CATSGPGQAAENQPQHF.

V usage is TRBV19 and J usage is TRBJ1-2. The germline V gene has CDR1 LNHDA and CDR2 SQIVND (reference sequence). This CDR3 has 12 amino acids. The CDR3: CASAGKIYGYTF. The variable domain in full, completed from reference TRBV19 and TRBJ1-2, reads DGGITQSPKYLFRKEGQNVTLSCEQNLNHDAMYWYRQDPGQGLRLIYYSQIVNDFQKGDIAEGYSVSREKKESFPLTVTSAQKNPTAFYLCASAGKIYGYTFGSGTRLTVV.

The V gene is TRBV7-2, the J gene TRBJ2-7; TCRdb indicates TRBD1, and absent DNA this call remains unverified. Per the germline V gene, CDR1 is SGHTA and CDR2 is FQGNSA. This CDR3 spans 13 amino acids. CDR3 loop: CASSLPQGHEQYF.

V is TRBV5-1 and J is TRBJ1-1. The CDR3 consists of 14 residues. In germline, CDR1 is SGHRS, CDR2 YFSETQ. The CDR3 loop reads CASSLNAESTEAFF.

This chain joins TRBV24-1 and TRBJ2-5. The germline V gene encodes CDR1 KGHDR and CDR2 SFDVKD. The CDR3 spans 11 residues. The CDR3 sequence: CATSDLWTQYF.

The J gene is TRBJ2-1, the V gene TRBV5-5; the TRBD1 assignment by TCRdb is unverifiable without DNA. The germline V gene encodes CDR1 SGHKS and CDR2 YYEKEE (reference sequence). The CDR3 is 16 amino acids. CDR3 sequence: CASSPLPQGYYNEQFF.

V gene TRBV5-1 combines with J gene TRBJ2-3; checking the TCRdb D call of TRBD1 is not possible without DNA. The CDR3 covers 18 residues. Germline V gives CDR1 SGHRS, CDR2 YFSETQ. The CDR3 reads CASSWELTGTGKRDTQYF.

The chain combines TRBV11-2 with TRBJ2-6; TCRdb names TRBD1, which stays unverified in the absence of DNA. This CDR3 contains 21 residues. Per germline, CDR1 SGHAT and CDR2 FQNNGV. The CDR3 sequence is CASSLFSAGTGGTSGANVLTF. Full variable domain (rest looked up from reference TRBV11-2 and TRBJ2-6): EAGVAQSPRYKIIEKRQSVAFWCNPISGHATLYWYQQILGQGPKLLIQFQNNGVVDDSQLPKDRFSAERLKGVDSTLKIQPAKLEDSAVYLCASSLFSAGTGGTSGANVLTFGAGSRLTVL.

The rearrangement links TRBV12-3 or TRBV12-4 to TRBJ2-2. The CDR3 runs to 16 residues. CDR3 sequence reads: CASSFFGEGDTGELFF.

The chain joins TRBV6-6 to TRBJ2-3. In germline, CDR1 is MNHNY, CDR2 SVGAGI (reference sequence). This CDR3 is 13 amino acids long. CDR3 sequence reads: CASARRGTDTQYF.

The genes are TRBV28 and TRBJ1-1; the D call of TRBD1 rests on TCRdb alone, since no DNA is present to check it. The CDR3 sequence is 14 residues long. Per germline, CDR1 MDHEN and CDR2 SYDVKM. CDR3 in amino acids: CAGSRQQFNTEAFF. The variable domain in full, completed from reference TRBV28 and TRBJ1-1, reads DVKVTQSSRYLVKRTGEKVFLECVQDMDHENMFWYRQDPGLGLRLIYFSYDVKMKEKGDIPEGYSVSREKKERFSLILESASTNQTSMYLCAGSRQQFNTEAFFGQGTRLTVV.

V gene TRBV6-6 combines with J gene TRBJ1-4; TCRdb calls TRBD1, which cannot be checked without DNA. Germline V gene sequence: CDR1 MNHNY, CDR2 SVGAGI (reference sequence). This CDR3 region has 14 residues. CDR3 sequence reads: CASRWTSTNEKLFF.

V is TRBV12-3 or TRBV12-4 and J is TRBJ2-7; without DNA, the TCRdb call of TRBD1 cannot be checked. The CDR3 covers 15 residues. The CDR3 loop reads CASSLRTGVEYEQYF.

This chain links TRBV28 with TRBJ1-5; TCRdb outputs TRBD1, but without DNA this stays unchecked. Germline CDR1 and CDR2: MDHEN and SYDVKM. The CDR3 has 14 amino acids. CDR3 sequence reads: CASSKGQANQPQHF.

V usage is TRBV7-9 and J usage is TRBJ1-2; TCRdb picks TRBD1, but there is no DNA to check that call. The CDR3 is 12 amino acids. Germline CDR1 is SEHNR and CDR2 is FQNEAQ (reference sequence). CDR3 sequence: CASKENRAGDTF.

The chain is built from TRBV9 and TRBJ1-1; TCRdb's D call of TRBD1 is untestable without DNA. Germline assignment: CDR1 SGDLS and CDR2 YYNGEE. The CDR3 length is 14 residues. The CDR3 region is CASSLLAGDTEAFF.

The chain carries TRBV5-1 and TRBJ1-6; TCRdb reports TRBD1, a call that lacks DNA to check it against. Looked up from germline, CDR1 is SGHRS and CDR2 is YFSETQ. The CDR3 contains 14 residues. CDR3 in amino acids: CASGPGQGNSPLHF.